Listed here are 15 T cell receptor beta chains from one sample, sequenced in a study of cytomegalovirus exposure and HLA in healthy donors. Sequencing was performed with immunoSEQ multiplex PCR; in TCRdb, only in-frame clones are kept and a portion is missing. The sample records roughly 140,000 clones, less than 90% being singletons. Sequencing was done on a sample of PBMCs. The receptor set was obtained from a woman aged 18-29 years in good health and CMV-seropositive.

The chain employs TRBV18 and TRBJ1-2; a weak D match, TRBD1 (6 bases). CDR3 length: 16 amino acids. Per the germline V gene, CDR1 is KGHSH and CDR2 is LQKENI. The ends were cut back, 6 bases at V and 0 bases at J, with 17 bases in the middle. The CDR3 DNA sequence: TGTGCCAGCTCTCCTCAGACAGGCCCCGCTAACTATGGCTACACCTTC. This encodes CASSPQTGPANYGYTF.

The rearrangement uses TRBV7-7 and TRBJ1-1; maybe TRBD1 (5 bases). From germline, CDR1 is SSHAT and CDR2 FNYEAQ (reference sequence). Trimming cost V 5 bases and J 2 bases, with 9 bases left between them. The CDR3 covers 13 residues. CDR3 sequence reads: CASSRQINTEAFF. The CDR3 DNA is TGTGCCAGCAGCCGACAGATTAACACTGAAGCTTTCTTT.

The chain links TRBV4-2 to TRBJ2-3; D gene unclear. The germline V gene encodes CDR1 LGHNA and CDR2 YNFKEQ. The CDR3 contains 15 residues. V lost 2 bases and J 2 bases, leaving 11 bases between the germline ends. As DNA, the CDR3 is TGTGCCAGCAGCCAAATCCTAGTGGACACAGATACGCAGTATTTT. It is translated as CASSQILVDTDTQYF.

The chain uses TRBV5-3 and TRBJ2-2; 8 bases fit TRBD2. TRBV5-3 is reported as an ORF; its role is uncertain. The CDR3 totals 16 residues. J was trimmed by 2 bases and V by 2 bases; bases with no gene match: 5. CDR3 coding DNA: TGTGCCAGAAGCTTCGTCCGGGAGGGAAACACCGGGGAGCTGTTTTTT. Translated, it gives CARSFVREGNTGELFF.

The chain is built from TRBV5-8 and TRBJ1-5; 7 nucleotides match TRBD1. Per germline, CDR1 SGHTS and CDR2 YDEGEE. The CDR3 totals 14 residues. V was clipped by 4 bases and J by 1 base; unmatched bases: 2. CDR3 sequence: CASSTTGSNQPQHF. The DNA of the CDR3 is TGTGCCAGCAGCACGACAGGGAGCAATCAGCCCCAGCATTTT.

The CDR3 reads CASSQTLTSTDTQYF. CDR3 bases: TGCGCCAGCAGCCAGACCTTGACTAGCACAGATACGCAGTATTTT. The J gene is TRBJ2-3, the V gene TRBV4-1; D remains unclear. CDR1 is MGHRA and CDR2 is YSYEKL in the germline V gene. The CDR3 length is 15 residues. V was pared by 3 bases and J by 0 bases, with 10 bases between.

The V and J genes are TRBV27 and TRBJ1-2; a possible D gene is TRBD1 (6 bases). Trimming left V 3 bases short and J 7 bases short, with 12 bases between. The CDR3 loop spans 13 amino acids. Per the germline V gene, CDR1 is MNHEY and CDR2 is SMNVEV (reference sequence). DNA of the CDR3: TGTGCCAGCAGTTTCGAGGGGGTGGGTGGCTACACCTTC. Translating it yields CASSFEGVGGYTF.

The chain is built from TRBV5-4 and TRBJ1-2, with no clear D. Germline lookup yields CDR1 SGHNT and CDR2 YYREEE (reference sequence). CDR3 length: 13 residues. Between the trimmed V and J ends, which lost 5 bases and 1 base, there was a span of 9 bases. CDR3 amino acids: CASRAGRNYGYTF. DNA for the CDR3: TGTGCCAGCAGAGCGGGCCGTAACTATGGCTACACCTTC.

The gene calls are TRBV18 and TRBJ2-4; D not resolved. Germline-derived CDR1 and CDR2 are KGHSH and LQKENI. This CDR3 spans 17 amino acids. The V and J ends lost 5 bases and 0 bases respectively, with 17 bases between them. The CDR3 region is CASSSRDTSSAKNIQYF. CDR3 nucleotides: TGTGCCAGCTCATCAAGAGACACATCTTCAGCCAAAAACATTCAGTACTTC.

This chain joins TRBV30 and TRBJ2-1; D is uncertain. The CDR3 totals 12 residues. The V end lost 0 bases, the J end lost 9 bases, and 9 bases lay between the germline ends. CDR1 GTSNPN and CDR2 SVGIG come from the germline V gene (reference sequence). The CDR3 here is CAWSVYSAEQFF. The CDR3 nucleotides are TGTGCCTGGAGTGTGTACTCTGCTGAGCAGTTCTTC.

The chain employs TRBV29-1 and TRBJ2-2, with 7 nucleotides matching TRBD2. V shed 4 bases and J 0 bases; nucleotides not matched to a gene: 2. CDR1 and CDR2 from the germline V gene are SQVTM and ANQGSEA. The CDR3 runs to 14 residues. The CDR3 spells CSVGDYTNTGELFF. CDR3 bases: TGCAGCGTTGGGGACTATACGAACACCGGGGAGCTGTTTTTT.

V is TRBV7-2 and J is TRBJ2-3; 10 bases agree with TRBD2. This CDR3 spans 16 amino acids. Germline V gene sequence: CDR1 SGHTA, CDR2 FQGNSA. J gave up 4 bases and V 5 bases, and 9 bases lay outside the gene matches. The CDR3 DNA sequence: TGTGCCAGCAGCATCCTAGCGGGAGTTTCCCCAGATACGCAGTATTTT. This encodes CASSILAGVSPDTQYF. Filled out from reference TRBV7-2 and TRBJ2-3, the complete variable domain reads GAGVSQSPSNKVTEKGKDVELRCDPISGHTALYWYRQSLGQGLEFLIYFQGNSAPDKSGLPSDRFSAERTGGSVSTLTIQRTQQEDSAVYLCASSILAGVSPDTQYFGPGTRLTVL.

The CDR3 region has the DNA TGTGCCTGGATGAGGGAAGGGGGAAATCAGCCCCAGCATTTT. Its protein is CAWMREGGNQPQHF. This chain uses TRBV30 with TRBJ1-5, with a possible D match to TRBD1 (6 bases). Germline CDR1 is GTSNPN and CDR2 is SVGIG (reference sequence). Trimming pared 4 bases from V and 4 bases from J, leaving 14 bases between. The CDR3 extends over 14 amino acids.

The CDR3 nucleotides read TGCGCCAGCAGCCTGAAAACCGGGACAGCCAGCTATGGCTACACCTTC. Its translation: CASSLKTGTASYGYTF. The rearrangement joins TRBV5-1 to TRBJ1-2, with 7 positions matching TRBD1. The CDR3 runs 16 residues. V shed 4 bases and J 4 bases; nucleotides not matched to a gene: 13. The V gene's germline CDR1 is SGHRS and CDR2 YFSETQ.

V usage is TRBV6-5 and J usage is TRBJ2-7, with 7 bases that match TRBD2. The germline CDR1 and CDR2 sequences are MNHEY and SVGAGI. There are 14 residues in the CDR3. V lost 5 bases to trimming and J lost 1 base; unmatched junction nucleotides: 5. This chain's CDR3 is CASSLGAGSYEQYF. The CDR3 nucleotides read TGTGCCAGCAGTCTGGGAGCGGGATCCTACGAGCAGTACTTC.